The 13 T cell receptor beta chains in this list originate from one sample, sequenced in a study of blood T cell repertoires in COVID-19. Some clones are missing from TCRdb's copy, which holds only in-frame ones; the method was immunoSEQ multiplex PCR. The table has approximately 53,000 clones, 85% to 90% seen once. Input material: peripheral blood. These receptors originate from a human donor in a cohort sampled during active COVID-19.

The chain is built from TRBV11-1 and TRBJ1-2; 8 bases align to TRBD1. Germline trimming cut 5 bases from V and 8 bases from J; bases unmatched to any gene: 7. Per the germline V gene, CDR1 is SGHAT and CDR2 is FQDESV (reference sequence). CDR3 length: 13 amino acids. The CDR3 DNA is TGTGCCAGCAGCCCGGTCAGGGGGCAAGGCTACACCTTC. Residues: CASSPVRGQGYTF.

This rearrangement joins TRBV30 to TRBJ2-5, with TRBD2 identical over 11 bases. CDR1 and CDR2 (germline): GTSNPN, SVGIG (reference sequence). This CDR3 region has 16 residues. With 0 bases clipped from V and 7 bases from J, the junction kept 10 bases outside the gene matches. The CDR3 loop reads CAWSVPIAGGPGTQYF. In nucleotides, the CDR3 is TGTGCCTGGAGTGTACCAATAGCGGGGGGGCCAGGGACCCAGTACTTC.

This chain links TRBV6-5 with TRBJ1-5, with 8 bases lining up with TRBD1. Germline V gene data show CDR1 as MNHEY and CDR2 as SVGAGI. V shed 6 bases and J 11 bases; nucleotides not matched to a gene: 12. This CDR3 is 14 amino acids long. CDR3: CASRPGQAFGAQHF. CDR3 sequence (DNA): TGTGCCAGCAGACCGGGACAGGCGTTCGGGGCCCAGCATTTT.

This chain joins TRBV7-2 and TRBJ1-1; 10 bases agree with TRBD1. Trimming cost V 4 bases and J 5 bases; bases outside gene matches: 7. The CDR3 runs to 15 residues. The germline V gene has CDR1 SGHTA and CDR2 FQGNSA. The chain's CDR3 is CASSSDRGRGTEAFF. CDR3 bases: TGTGCCAGCAGCTCTGACAGGGGGCGAGGGACTGAAGCTTTCTTT. Based on the CDR3 plus reference TRBV7-2 and TRBJ1-1, the full variable domain is GAGVSQSPSNKVTEKGKDVELRCDPISGHTALYWYRQSLGQGLEFLIYFQGNSAPDKSGLPSDRFSAERTGGSVSTLTIQRTQQEDSAVYLCASSSDRGRGTEAFFGQGTRLTVV.

This chain joins TRBV5-1 and TRBJ1-1, with a possible D match to TRBD1 (6 bases). CDR1 and CDR2 from the germline V gene are SGHRS and YFSETQ. Trimming removed 4 bases from V and 6 bases from J, with 16 bases in between. CDR3 size: 14 residues. CDR3 residues: CASSPDRLSPEAFF. For the CDR3, the DNA is TGCGCCAGCAGCCCCGACAGGTTAAGTCCTGAAGCTTTCTTT.

As to this clone: The same CDR3 can be traced to other DNA sequences in this sample. The chain uses TRBV15 and TRBJ1-5; possibly TRBD1 for D (6 bases). Trimming removed 0 bases from V and 0 bases from J, with 9 bases in between. The germline gives CDR1 LNHNV, CDR2 YYDKDF (reference sequence). The CDR3 runs 16 residues. This CDR3 reads CATSRDARGSNQPQHF. The CDR3 bases are TGTGCCACCAGCAGAGATGCCAGGGGTAGCAATCAGCCCCAGCATTTT.

The CDR3 reads CASSLSGNTIYF. As DNA, the CDR3 is TGTGCCAGCTCTCTCTCTGGAAACACCATATATTTT. This chain connects TRBV18 to TRBJ1-3; D is uncertain. Germline assignment: CDR1 KGHSH and CDR2 LQKENI. The V gene lost 6 bases and the J gene lost 0 bases, with 3 bases spanning the gap. The CDR3 runs to 12 residues. Full variable domain (rest looked up from reference TRBV18 and TRBJ1-3): NAGVMQNPRHLVRRRGQEARLRCSPMKGHSHVYWYRQLPEEGLKFMVYLQKENIIDESGMPKERFSAEFPKEGPSILRIQQVVRGDSAAYFCASSLSGNTIYFGEGSWLTVV.

The rearrangement links TRBV14 to TRBJ1-3; D uncertain. V was cut by 6 bases and J by 0 bases, with 9 bases left in between. Germline CDR1 and CDR2: SGHDN and FVKESK. The length of the CDR3 is 14 residues. This CDR3 reads CASSRTGSGNTIYF. The DNA for the CDR3 is TGTGCCAGCAGTCGTACGGGCTCTGGAAACACCATATATTTT.

The chain recombines TRBV19 with TRBJ1-3; 7 bases align to TRBD1. Germline CDR1 is LNHDA and CDR2 is SQIVND (reference sequence). V trimming: 6 bases; J trimming: 0 bases; junction bases outside the gene matches: 5. The CDR3 contains 15 residues. The CDR3 DNA follows: TGTGCCAGTAGGGGACAGCTGAGCTCTGGAAACACCATATATTTT. Encoded protein: CASRGQLSSGNTIYF.

The V call is TRBV6-2 or TRBV6-3, the J call TRBJ1-1, with D unresolved. This CDR3 has 15 residues. Germline V gene sequence: CDR1 MNHEY, CDR2 SVGEGT. Trimming took off 0 bases at V and 0 bases at J, with 8 bases between the two ends. CDR3 loop: CASSYSGMMNTEAFF. CDR3 nucleotides: TGTGCCAGCAGTTACTCGGGCATGATGAACACTGAAGCTTTCTTT.

The chain carries TRBV7-2 and TRBJ1-1, with 7 bases lining up with TRBD1. Germline CDR1 reads SGHTA; CDR2 reads FQGNSA. Trimming cost V 7 bases and J 2 bases; bases outside gene matches: 7. There are 14 residues in the CDR3. The CDR3 reads CASTPSGGNTEAFF. The CDR3 DNA sequence: TGTGCCAGCACCCCGTCAGGGGGAAACACTGAAGCTTTCTTT.

This chain connects TRBV2 to TRBJ2-5; 10 bases agree with TRBD1. CDR3 length: 16 residues. With 3 bases clipped from V and 2 bases from J, the junction kept 6 bases outside the gene matches. Germline V gene lookup returns CDR1 SNHLY and CDR2 FYNNEI. The CDR3 region is CASSDRDRGRQETQYF. CDR3 sequence (DNA): TGTGCCAGCAGTGATAGAGACAGGGGGCGGCAAGAGACCCAGTACTTC.

This clone was seen only once. The rearrangement joins TRBV5-4 to TRBJ2-5; 12 bases are a match to TRBD1. Per the germline V gene, CDR1 is SGHNT and CDR2 is YYREEE (reference sequence). The CDR3 runs 15 residues. V gave up 3 bases and J gave up 1 base; unmatched junction bases: 1. The CDR3 spells CASSWGQGAQETQYF. DNA for the CDR3: TGTGCCAGCAGCTGGGGACAGGGGGCCCAAGAGACCCAGTACTTC.